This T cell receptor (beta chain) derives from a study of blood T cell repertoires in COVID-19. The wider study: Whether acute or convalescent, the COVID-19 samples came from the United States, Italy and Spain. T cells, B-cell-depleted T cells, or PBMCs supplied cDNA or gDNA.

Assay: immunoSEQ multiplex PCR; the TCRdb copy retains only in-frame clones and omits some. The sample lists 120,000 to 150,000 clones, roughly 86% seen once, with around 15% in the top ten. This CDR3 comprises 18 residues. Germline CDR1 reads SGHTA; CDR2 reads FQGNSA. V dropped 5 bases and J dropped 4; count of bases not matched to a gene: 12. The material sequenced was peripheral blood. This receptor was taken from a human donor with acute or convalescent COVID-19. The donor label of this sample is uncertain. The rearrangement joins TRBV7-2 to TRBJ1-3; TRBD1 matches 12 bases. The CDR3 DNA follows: TGTGCCAGCAGCGCCCAGGGGACAGGGGGCTGGAGGGGAAACACCATATATTTT. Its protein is CASSAQGTGGWRGNTIYF.